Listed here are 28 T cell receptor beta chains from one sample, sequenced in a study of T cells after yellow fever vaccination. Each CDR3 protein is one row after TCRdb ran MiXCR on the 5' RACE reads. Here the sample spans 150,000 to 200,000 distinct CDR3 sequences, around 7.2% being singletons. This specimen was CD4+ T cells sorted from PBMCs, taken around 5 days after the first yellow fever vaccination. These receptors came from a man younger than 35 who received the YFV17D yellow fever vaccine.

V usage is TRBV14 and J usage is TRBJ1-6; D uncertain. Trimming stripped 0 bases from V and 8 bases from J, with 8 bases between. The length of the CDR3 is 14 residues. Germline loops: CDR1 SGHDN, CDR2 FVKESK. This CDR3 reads CASSQDTWYSPLHF. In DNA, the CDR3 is TGTGCCAGCAGCCAAGATACCTGGTATTCACCCCTCCACTTT.

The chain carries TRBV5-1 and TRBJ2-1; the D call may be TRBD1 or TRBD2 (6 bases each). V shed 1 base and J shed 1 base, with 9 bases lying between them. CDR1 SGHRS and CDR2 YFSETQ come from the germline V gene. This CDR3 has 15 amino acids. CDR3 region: CASSLRGESYNEQFF. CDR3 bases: TGCGCCAGCAGCTTGAGGGGGGAGTCCTACAATGAGCAGTTCTTC. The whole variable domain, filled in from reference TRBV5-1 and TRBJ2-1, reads KAGVTQTPRYLIKTRGQQVTLSCSPISGHRSVSWYQQTPGQGLQFLFEYFSETQRNKGNFPGRFSGRQFSNSRSEMNVSTLELGDSALYLCASSLRGESYNEQFFGPGTRLTVL.

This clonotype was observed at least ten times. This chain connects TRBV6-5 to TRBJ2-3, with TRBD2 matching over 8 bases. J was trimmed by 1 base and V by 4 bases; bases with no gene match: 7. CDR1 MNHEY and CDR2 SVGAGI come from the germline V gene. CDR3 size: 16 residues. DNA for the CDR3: TGTGCCAGCAGTTTCGGACGTAGCGGGGGCACAGATACGCAGTATTTT. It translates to CASSFGRSGGTDTQYF.

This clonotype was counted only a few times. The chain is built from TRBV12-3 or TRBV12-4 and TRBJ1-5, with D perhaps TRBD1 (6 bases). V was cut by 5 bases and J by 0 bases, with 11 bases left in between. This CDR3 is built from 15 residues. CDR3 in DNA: TGTGCCAGCAGTCTCAGGGGTTATAGCAATCAGCCCCAGCATTTT. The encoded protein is CASSLRGYSNQPQHF.

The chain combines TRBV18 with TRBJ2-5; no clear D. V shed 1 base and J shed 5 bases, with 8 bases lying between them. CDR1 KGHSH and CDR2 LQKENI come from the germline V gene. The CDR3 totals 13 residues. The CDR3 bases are TGTGCCAGCTCACCACGGGGTACGGAGACCCAGTACTTC. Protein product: CASSPRGTETQYF.

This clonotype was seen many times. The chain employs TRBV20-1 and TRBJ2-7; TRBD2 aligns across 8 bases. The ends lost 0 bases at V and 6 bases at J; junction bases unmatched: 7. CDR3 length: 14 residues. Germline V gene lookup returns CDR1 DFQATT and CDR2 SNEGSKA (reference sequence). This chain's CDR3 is CSARDSGGASEQYV. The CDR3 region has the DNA TGCAGTGCTAGAGATTCGGGAGGGGCCTCCGAGCAGTACGTC.

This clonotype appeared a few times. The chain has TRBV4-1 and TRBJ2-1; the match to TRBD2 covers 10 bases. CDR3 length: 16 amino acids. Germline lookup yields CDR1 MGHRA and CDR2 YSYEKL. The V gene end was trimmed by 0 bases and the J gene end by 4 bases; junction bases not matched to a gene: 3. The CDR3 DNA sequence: TGCGCCAGCAGCCAAGAGGAACTAGCGGGGTACAATGAGCAGTTCTTC. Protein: CASSQEELAGYNEQFF.

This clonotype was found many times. This CDR3 is CASSREDRDGTEAFF. As DNA, the CDR3 is TGTGCCAGCAGCCGGGAGGACAGGGATGGCACTGAAGCTTTCTTT. This chain connects TRBV3-1 to TRBJ1-1, with 8 bases aligning to TRBD1. J lost 4 bases, V lost 4 bases, and 8 bases had no gene match. CDR3 length: 15 amino acids. Germline V lookup: CDR1 LGHDT, CDR2 YNNKEL (reference sequence).

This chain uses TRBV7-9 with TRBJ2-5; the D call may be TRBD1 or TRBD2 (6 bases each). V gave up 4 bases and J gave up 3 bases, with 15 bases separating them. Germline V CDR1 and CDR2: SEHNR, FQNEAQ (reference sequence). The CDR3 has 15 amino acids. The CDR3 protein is CASSWGRIAEETQYF. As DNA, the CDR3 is TGTGCCAGCAGCTGGGGGCGGATAGCGGAAGAGACCCAGTACTTC.

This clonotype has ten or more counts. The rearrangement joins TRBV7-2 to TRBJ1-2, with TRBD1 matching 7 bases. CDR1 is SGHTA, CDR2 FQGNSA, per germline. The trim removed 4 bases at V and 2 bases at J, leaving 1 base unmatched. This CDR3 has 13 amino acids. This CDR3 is CASSSTGNYGYTF. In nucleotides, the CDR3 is TGTGCCAGCAGCTCGACAGGGAACTATGGCTACACCTTC.

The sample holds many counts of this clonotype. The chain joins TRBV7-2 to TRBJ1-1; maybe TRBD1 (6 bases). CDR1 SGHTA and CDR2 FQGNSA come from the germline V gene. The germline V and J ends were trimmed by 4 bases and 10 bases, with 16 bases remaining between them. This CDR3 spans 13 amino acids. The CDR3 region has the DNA TGTGCCAGCAGCTCCGGACAGCTCGGTAGAGCTTTCTTT. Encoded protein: CASSSGQLGRAFF. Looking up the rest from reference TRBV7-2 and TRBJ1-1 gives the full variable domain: GAGVSQSPSNKVTEKGKDVELRCDPISGHTALYWYRQSLGQGLEFLIYFQGNSAPDKSGLPSDRFSAERTGGSVSTLTIQRTQQEDSAVYLCASSSGQLGRAFFGQGTRLTVV.

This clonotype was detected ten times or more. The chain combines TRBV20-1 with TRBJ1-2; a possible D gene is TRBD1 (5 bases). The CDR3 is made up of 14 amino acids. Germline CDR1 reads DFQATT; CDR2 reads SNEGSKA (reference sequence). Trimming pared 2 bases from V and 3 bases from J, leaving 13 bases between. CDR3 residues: CSARRQEGDYGYTF. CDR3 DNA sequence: TGCAGTGCTAGAAGGCAAGAAGGGGACTATGGCTACACCTTC.

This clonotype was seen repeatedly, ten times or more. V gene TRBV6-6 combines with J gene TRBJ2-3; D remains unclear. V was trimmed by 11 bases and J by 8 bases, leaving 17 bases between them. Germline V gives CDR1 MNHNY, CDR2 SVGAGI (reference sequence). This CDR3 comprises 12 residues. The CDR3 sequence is CALRTPAGTQYF. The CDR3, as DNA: TGTGCCCTTAGGACCCCCGCCGGTACGCAGTATTTT.

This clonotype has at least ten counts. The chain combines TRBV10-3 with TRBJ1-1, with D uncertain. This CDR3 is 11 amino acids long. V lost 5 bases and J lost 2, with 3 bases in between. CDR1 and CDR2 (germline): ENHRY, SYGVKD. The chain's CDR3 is CAISQNTEAFF. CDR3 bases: TGTGCCATCAGTCAAAACACTGAAGCTTTCTTT.

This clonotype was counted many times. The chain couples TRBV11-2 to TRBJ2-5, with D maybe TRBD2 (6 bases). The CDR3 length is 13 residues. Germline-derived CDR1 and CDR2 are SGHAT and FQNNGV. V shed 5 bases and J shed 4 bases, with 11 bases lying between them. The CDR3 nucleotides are TGTGCCAGCAGCGAGGACTATCTAGAGACCCAGTACTTC. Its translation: CASSEDYLETQYF.

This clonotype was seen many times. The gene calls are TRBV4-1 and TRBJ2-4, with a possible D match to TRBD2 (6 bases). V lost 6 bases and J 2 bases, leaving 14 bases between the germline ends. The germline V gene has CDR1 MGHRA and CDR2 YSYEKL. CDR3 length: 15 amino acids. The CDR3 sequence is CASSREFLTKNIQYF. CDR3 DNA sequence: TGCGCCAGCAGTCGGGAGTTTCTAACCAAAAACATTCAGTACTTC.

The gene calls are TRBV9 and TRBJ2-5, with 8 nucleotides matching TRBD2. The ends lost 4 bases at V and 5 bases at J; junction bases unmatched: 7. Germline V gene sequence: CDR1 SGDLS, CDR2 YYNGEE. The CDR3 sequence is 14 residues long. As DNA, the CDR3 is TGTGCCAGCAGCTACCGGGTAGCGGGGGAGACCCAGTACTTC. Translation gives CASSYRVAGETQYF.

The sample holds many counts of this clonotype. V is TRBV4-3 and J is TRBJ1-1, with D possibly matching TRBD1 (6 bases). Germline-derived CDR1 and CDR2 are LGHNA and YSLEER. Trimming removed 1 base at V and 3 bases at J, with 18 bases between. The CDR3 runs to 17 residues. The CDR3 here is CASSQAQGPYVDTEAFF. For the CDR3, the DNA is TGCGCCAGCAGCCAAGCACAGGGACCCTATGTGGACACTGAAGCTTTCTTT.

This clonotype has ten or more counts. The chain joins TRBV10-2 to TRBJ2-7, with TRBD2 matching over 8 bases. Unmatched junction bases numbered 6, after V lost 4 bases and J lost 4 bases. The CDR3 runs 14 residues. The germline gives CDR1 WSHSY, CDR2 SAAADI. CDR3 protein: CASSVLAGPYEQYF. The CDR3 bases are TGCGCCAGCAGTGTTCTAGCGGGTCCTTACGAGCAGTACTTC.

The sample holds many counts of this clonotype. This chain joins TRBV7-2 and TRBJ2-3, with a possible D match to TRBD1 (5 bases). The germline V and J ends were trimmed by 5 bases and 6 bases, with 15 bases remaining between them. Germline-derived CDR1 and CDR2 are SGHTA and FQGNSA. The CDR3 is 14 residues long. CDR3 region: CASSARQFPDTQYF. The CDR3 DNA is TGTGCCAGCAGCGCACGACAGTTTCCTGATACGCAGTATTTT.

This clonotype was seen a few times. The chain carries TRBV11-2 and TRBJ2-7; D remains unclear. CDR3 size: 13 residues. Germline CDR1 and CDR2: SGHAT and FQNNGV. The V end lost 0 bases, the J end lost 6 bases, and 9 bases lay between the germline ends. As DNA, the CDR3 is TGTGCCAGCAGCTTAGATCTGGCTCGCGAGCAGTACTTC. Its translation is CASSLDLAREQYF. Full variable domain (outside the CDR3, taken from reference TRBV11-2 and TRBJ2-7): EAGVAQSPRYKIIEKRQSVAFWCNPISGHATLYWYQQILGQGPKLLIQFQNNGVVDDSQLPKDRFSAERLKGVDSTLKIQPAKLEDSAVYLCASSLDLAREQYFGPGTRLTVT.

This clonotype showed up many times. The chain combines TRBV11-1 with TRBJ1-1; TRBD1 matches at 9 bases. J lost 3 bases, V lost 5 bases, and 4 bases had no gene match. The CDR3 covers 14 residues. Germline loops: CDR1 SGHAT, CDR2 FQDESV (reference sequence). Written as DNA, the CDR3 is TGTGCCAGCAGCCGGACAGGGGCGGACACTGAAGCTTTCTTT. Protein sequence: CASSRTGADTEAFF. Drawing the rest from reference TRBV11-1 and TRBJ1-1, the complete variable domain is EAEVAQSPRYKITEKSQAVAFWCDPISGHATLYWYRQILGQGPELLVQFQDESVVDDSQLPKDRFSAERLKGVDSTLKIQPAELGDSAMYLCASSRTGADTEAFFGQGTRLTVV.

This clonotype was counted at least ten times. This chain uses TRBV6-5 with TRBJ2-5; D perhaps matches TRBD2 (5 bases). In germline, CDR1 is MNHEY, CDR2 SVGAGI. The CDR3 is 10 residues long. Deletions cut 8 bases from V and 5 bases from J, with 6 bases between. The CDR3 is CASGEETQYF. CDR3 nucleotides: TGTGCCAGCGGGGAGGAGACCCAGTACTTC.

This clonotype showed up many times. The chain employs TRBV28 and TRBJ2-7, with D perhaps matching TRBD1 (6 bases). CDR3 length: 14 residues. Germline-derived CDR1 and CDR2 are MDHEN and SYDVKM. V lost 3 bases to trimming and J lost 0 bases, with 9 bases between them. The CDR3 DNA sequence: TGTGCCAGCAGTTTGCCGGGACACTCCTACGAGCAGTACGTC. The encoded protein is CASSLPGHSYEQYV.

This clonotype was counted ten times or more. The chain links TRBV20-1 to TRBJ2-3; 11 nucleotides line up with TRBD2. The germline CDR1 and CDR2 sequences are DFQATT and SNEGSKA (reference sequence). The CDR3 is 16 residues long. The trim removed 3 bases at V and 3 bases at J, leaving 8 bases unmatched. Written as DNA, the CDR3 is TGCAGTGCTAGTACTAGCGGGGGCGATCCTACAGATACGCAGTATTTT. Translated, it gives CSASTSGGDPTDTQYF.

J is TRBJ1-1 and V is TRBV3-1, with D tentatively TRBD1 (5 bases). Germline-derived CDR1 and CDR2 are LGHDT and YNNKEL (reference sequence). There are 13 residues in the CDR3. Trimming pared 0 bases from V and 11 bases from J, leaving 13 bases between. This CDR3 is CASSQDWGGTAFF. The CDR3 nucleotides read TGTGCCAGCAGCCAAGACTGGGGCGGAACGGCTTTCTTT. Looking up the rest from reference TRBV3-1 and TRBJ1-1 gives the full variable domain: DTAVSQTPKYLVTQMGNDKSIKCEQNLGHDTMYWYKQDSKKFLKIMFSYNNKELIINETVPNRFSPKSPDKAHLNLHINSLELGDSAVYFCASSQDWGGTAFFGQGTRLTVV.

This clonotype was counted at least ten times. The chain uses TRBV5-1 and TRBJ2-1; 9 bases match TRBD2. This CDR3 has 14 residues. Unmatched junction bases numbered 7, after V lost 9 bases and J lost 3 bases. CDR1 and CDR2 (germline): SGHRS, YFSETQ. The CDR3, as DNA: TGCGCCACCAACCTAGCGGGGAACTACAATGAGCAGTTCTTC. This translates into CATNLAGNYNEQFF.

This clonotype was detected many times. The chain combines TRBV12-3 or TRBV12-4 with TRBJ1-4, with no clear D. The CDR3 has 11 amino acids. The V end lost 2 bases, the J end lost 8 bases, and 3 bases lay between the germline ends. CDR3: CASSLWEKLFF. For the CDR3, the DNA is TGTGCCAGCAGTTTATGGGAAAAACTGTTTTTT.